This T cell receptor (beta chain) was sequenced for a study of PD-1 blockade in mismatch repair-deficient tumors. Study details: All were previously treated, progressing patients with about 11 mismatch repair-deficient cancer types.

Every patient had mismatch repair deficiency by PCR or immunohistochemistry. TCRs were sequenced from a few patients responding to pembrolizumab. This clone was seen once. Repertoires were generated with immunoSEQ multiplex PCR, while TCRdb's copy carries only in-frame clones and drops some. The sample yields about 19,000 clones, about four fifths seen once. The CDR3 totals 13 residues. V dropped 1 base and J dropped 6 bases, with 8 bases sitting between them. CDR1 and CDR2 from the germline V gene are SGHNT and YYREEE (reference sequence). The sequences come from PBMCs, collected 52 weeks after starting pembrolizumab. The rearrangement links TRBV5-4 to TRBJ2-1, with D perhaps TRBD2 (6 bases). The TCR sequence derives from an adult with mismatch repair-deficient cancer. This CDR3 reads CASSLWDFNEQFF. CDR3 nucleotides: TGTGCCAGCAGCTTGTGGGACTTCAATGAGCAGTTCTTC. The variable domain in full, with the rest retrieved from reference TRBV5-4 and TRBJ2-1, is ETGVTQSPTHLIKTRGQQVTLRCSSQSGHNTVSWYQQALGQGPQFIFQYYREEENGRGNFPPRFSGLQFPNYSSELNVNALELDDSALYLCASSLWDFNEQFFGPGTRLTVL.